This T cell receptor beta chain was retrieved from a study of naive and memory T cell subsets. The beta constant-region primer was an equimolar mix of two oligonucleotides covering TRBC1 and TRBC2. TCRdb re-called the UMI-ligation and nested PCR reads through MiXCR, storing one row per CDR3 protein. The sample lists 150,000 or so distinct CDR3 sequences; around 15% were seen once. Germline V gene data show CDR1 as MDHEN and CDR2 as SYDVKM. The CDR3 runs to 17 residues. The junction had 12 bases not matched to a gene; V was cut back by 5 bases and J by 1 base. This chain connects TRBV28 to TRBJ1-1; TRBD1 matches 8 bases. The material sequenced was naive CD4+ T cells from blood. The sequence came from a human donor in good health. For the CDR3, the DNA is TGTGCCAGCAGTGATGACAGGGGCGGGGTCAAGAACACTGAAGCTTTCTTT. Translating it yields CASSDDRGGVKNTEAFF.